This T cell receptor (beta chain) was captured by sequencing in a study of blood T cell repertoires in COVID-19. Study summary: The United States, Italy and Spain provided the acute and convalescent COVID-19 samples.

In germline, CDR1 is SEHNR, CDR2 FQNEAQ (reference sequence). V gave up 5 bases and J gave up 1 base, with 20 bases separating them. The CDR3 covers 17 residues. Sequencing used immunoSEQ multiplex PCR; TCRdb keeps in-frame clones, though not all of them. The table has tens of thousands of clones, more than 75% seen once. The gene calls are TRBV7-9 and TRBJ1-2, with a tentative D call TRBD1 (6 bases). The receptor was derived from a man aged 45-60 years with active COVID-19. Material for sequencing was peripheral blood. The CDR3 DNA reads as TGTGCCAGCAGCCCCCCAGGGGACAACCTCTTTAACTATGGCTACACCTTC. It specifies CASSPPGDNLFNYGYTF.